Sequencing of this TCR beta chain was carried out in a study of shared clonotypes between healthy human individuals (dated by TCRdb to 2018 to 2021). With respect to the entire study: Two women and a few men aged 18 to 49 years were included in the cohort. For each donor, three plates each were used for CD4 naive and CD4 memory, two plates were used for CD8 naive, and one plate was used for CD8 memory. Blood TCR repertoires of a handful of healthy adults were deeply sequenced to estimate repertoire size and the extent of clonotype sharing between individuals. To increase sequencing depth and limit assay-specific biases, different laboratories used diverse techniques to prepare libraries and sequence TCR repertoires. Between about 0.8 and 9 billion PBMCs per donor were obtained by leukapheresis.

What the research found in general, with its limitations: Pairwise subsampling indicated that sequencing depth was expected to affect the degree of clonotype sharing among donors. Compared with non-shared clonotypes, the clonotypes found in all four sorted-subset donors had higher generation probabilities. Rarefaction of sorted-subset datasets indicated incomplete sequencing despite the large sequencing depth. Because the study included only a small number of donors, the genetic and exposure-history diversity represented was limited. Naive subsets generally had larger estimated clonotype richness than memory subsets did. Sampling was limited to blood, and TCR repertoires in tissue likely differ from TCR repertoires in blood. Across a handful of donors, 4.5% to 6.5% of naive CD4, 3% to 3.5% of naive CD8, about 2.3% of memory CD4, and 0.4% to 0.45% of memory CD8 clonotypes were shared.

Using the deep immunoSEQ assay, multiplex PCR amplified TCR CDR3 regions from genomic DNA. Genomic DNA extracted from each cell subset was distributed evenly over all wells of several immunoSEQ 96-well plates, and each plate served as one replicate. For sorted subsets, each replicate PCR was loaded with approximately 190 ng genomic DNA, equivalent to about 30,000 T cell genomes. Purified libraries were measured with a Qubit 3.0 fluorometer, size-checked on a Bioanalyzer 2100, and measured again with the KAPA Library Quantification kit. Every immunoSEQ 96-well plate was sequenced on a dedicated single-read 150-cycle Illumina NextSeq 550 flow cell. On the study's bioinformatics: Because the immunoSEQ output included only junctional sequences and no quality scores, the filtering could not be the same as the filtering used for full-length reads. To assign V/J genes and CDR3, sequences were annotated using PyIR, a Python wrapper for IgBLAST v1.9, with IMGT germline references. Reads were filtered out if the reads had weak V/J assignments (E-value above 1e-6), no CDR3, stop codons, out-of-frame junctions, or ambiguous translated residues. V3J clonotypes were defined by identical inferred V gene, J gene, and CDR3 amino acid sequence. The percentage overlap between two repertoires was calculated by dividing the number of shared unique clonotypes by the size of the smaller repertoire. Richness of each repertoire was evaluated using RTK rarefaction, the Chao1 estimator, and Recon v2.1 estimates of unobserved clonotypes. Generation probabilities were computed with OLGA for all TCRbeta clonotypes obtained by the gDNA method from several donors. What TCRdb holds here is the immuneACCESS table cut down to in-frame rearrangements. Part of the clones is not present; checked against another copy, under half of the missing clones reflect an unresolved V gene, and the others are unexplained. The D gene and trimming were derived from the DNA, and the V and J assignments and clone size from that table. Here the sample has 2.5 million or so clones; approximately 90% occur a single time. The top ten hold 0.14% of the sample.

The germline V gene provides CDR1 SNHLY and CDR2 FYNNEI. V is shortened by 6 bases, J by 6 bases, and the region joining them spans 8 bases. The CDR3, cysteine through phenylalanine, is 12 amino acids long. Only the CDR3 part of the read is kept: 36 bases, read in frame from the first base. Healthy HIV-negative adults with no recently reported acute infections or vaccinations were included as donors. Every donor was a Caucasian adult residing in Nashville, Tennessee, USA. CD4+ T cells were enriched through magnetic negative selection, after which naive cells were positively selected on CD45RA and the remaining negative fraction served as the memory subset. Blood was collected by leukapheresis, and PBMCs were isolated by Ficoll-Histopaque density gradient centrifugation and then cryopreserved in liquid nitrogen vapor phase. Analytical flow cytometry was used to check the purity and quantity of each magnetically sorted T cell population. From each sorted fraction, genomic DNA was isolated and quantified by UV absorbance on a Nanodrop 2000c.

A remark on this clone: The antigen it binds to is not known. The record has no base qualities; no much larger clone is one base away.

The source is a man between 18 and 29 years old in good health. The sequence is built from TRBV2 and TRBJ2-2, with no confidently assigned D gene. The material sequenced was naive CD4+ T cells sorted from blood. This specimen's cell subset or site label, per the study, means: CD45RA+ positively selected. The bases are TGTGCCAGCAGAATCATGGCCGGGGAGCTGTTTTTT. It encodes CASRIMAGELFF.